This T cell receptor (beta chain) comes out of a study of monozygotic twins with inflammatory bowel disease. As concerns this clonotype: Its antigen is not identified.

The CDR3 has 15 amino acids. Germline V gene sequence: CDR1 MNHEY, CDR2 SVGAGI. A 6-nucleotide sample barcode was carried by the UMIs, which template switching added. Nested amplification of TCRalpha and TCRbeta cDNA involved two PCRs of around 15 and 9 cycles. TCRdb reanalyzed the 5' RACE reads, giving one entry per CDR3 protein sequence and no DNA. The sample totals about 110,000 distinct CDR3 sequences; its top ten clones hold over 10%. Study-wide points: Compared with healthy twins, IBD patients shared fewer clonotypes with others, especially with disease activity. Differing T cell subtypes remained indistinguishable.

The J gene is TRBJ1-5, the V gene TRBV6-5. The sequencing input was blood. This TCR derives from a human donor with ulcerative colitis or Crohn's disease, or a healthy co-twin of an affected twin (not recorded which). The CDR3 loop is CASSYSGVPNQPQHF.